These T cell receptor beta chains were read from a single sample in a study of cytomegalovirus exposure and HLA in healthy donors. Assay used: immunoSEQ multiplex PCR; TCRdb lists only in-frame clones, some missing. Of around 100,000 clones in the sample, 60% to 70% are singletons; the top ten hold roughly 3.3%. Source material: PBMCs. The receptors shown here come from a woman between 45 and 65 years old in good health and CMV-seronegative. Each CDR3 is given with its conserved first and last residue. A D gene is named only where the DNA matches it firmly. Size tells how often a clone was seen (once, few, many) or the class of an expanded clone, and some rows leave it out.

CASSSRSGPRREQFF	TGTGCCAGCAGCTCCCGTAGCGGGCCACGGCGGGAGCAGTTCTTC	once	TRBD2	TRBJ2-1	TRBV7-9
CASRVASPYNEQFF	TGCGCCAGCAGGGTGGCTAGCCCCTACAATGAGCAGTTCTTC	NA	NA	TRBJ2-1	TRBV5-1
CASSLLGGPTGELFF	TGTGCCAGCAGTTTACTCGGGGGGCCCACCGGGGAGCTGTTTTTT	NA	NA	TRBJ2-2	TRBV27
CASSLSRLAGVETQYF	TGTGCTAGCAGCCTCTCGCGGCTAGCGGGGGTAGAGACCCAGTACTTC	NA	TRBD2	TRBJ2-5	TRBV7-7
CASSLGEAGDIDTQYF	TGCGCCAGCAGCTTGGGGGAAGCGGGAGATATAGATACGCAGTATTTT	few	TRBD2	TRBJ2-3	TRBV5-1
CASNPGQDYGYTF	TGTGCCAGCAACCCGGGACAGGATTATGGCTACACCTTC	NA	TRBD1	TRBJ1-2	TRBV2
CASSLDRAGGENYGYTF	TGTGCCAGCAGCTTAGACCGTGCAGGGGGCGAGAACTATGGCTACACCTTC	NA	TRBD1	TRBJ1-2	TRBV7-9
CASSLWGLSYEQYF	TGTGCCAGCAGCCTGTGGGGCCTGAGCTACGAGCAGTACTTC	NA	NA	TRBJ2-7	TRBV7-8
CATSRDLPAGAYEQYF	TGTGCCACCAGCAGAGATCTACCAGCGGGAGCGTACGAGCAGTACTTC	NA	TRBD2	TRBJ2-7	TRBV15
CASSYRENYEQYF	TGTGCCAGCAGTTACAGGGAGAACTACGAGCAGTACTTC	NA	NA	TRBJ2-7	TRBV6-6
CASSGDRVFEKLFF	TGTGCCAGCAGCGGAGACAGGGTTTTTGAAAAACTGTTTTTT	once	TRBD1	TRBJ1-4	TRBV7-8
CATSRGRIRDRGDEQYF	TGTGCCACCAGCAGAGGCCGAATCCGGGACAGGGGGGACGAGCAGTACTTC	NA	TRBD1	TRBJ2-7	TRBV15
CASSLPRDNDGYTF	TGTGCCAGCAGCTTGCCCCGGGACAATGATGGCTACACCTTC	NA	NA	TRBJ1-2	TRBV7-9
CASSLQDSTHEKLFF	TGTGCCAGCAGCTTACAGGACAGCACCCATGAAAAACTGTTTTTT	NA	NA	TRBJ1-4	TRBV7-9
CASSPTGGRDQPQHF	TGTGCCAGCAGCCCGACAGGGGGACGAGATCAGCCCCAGCATTTT	NA	TRBD1	TRBJ1-5	TRBV7-9
CAWSASTYEQYF	TGTGCCTGGAGCGCGTCTACCTACGAGCAGTACTTC	NA	NA	TRBJ2-7	TRBV30
CSVDLGQVKRGNTIYF	TGCAGCGTTGATCTTGGACAGGTTAAAAGGGGGAACACCATATATTTT	NA	TRBD1	TRBJ1-3	TRBV29-1
CASSPRSQGHNQPQHF	TGTGCCAGCTCACCACGGTCACAGGGGCACAATCAGCCCCAGCATTTT	NA	TRBD1	TRBJ1-5	TRBV18
CASSERGLGRGTTNTGELFF	TGTGCCAGCAGTGAGCGGGGACTGGGGAGGGGTACGACGAACACCGGGGAGCTGTTTTTT	NA	TRBD2	TRBJ2-2	TRBV6-1
CASSWGTGNEKLFF	TGTGCCAGCAGCTGGGGGACAGGGAATGAAAAACTGTTTTTT	NA	TRBD1	TRBJ1-4	TRBV5-6
CASRQGGDTDTQYF	TGCGCCAGCAGACAGGGGGGCGACACAGATACGCAGTATTTT	NA	TRBD1	TRBJ2-3	TRBV5-1
CATSRETGTGFNEQFF	TGTGCCACCAGCAGAGAAACCGGGACAGGGTTCAATGAGCAGTTCTTC	NA	TRBD1	TRBJ2-1	TRBV15
CASSFQGAETQYF	TGTGCCAGCAGTTTTCAGGGGGCGGAGACCCAGTACTTC	NA	TRBD1	TRBJ2-5	TRBV28
CASSEGTEAGKAFF	TGTGCCAGCAGCGAGGGGACAGAAGCAGGGAAAGCTTTCTTT	NA	TRBD1	TRBJ1-1	TRBV2
CASNSGTGSYEQYF	TGCGCCAGCAACTCCGGGACAGGGTCCTACGAGCAGTACTTC	NA	TRBD1	TRBJ2-7	TRBV5-1
CASSQERGGADTQYF	TGCGCCAGCAGCCAAGAGAGAGGGGGGGCAGATACGCAGTATTTT	NA	NA	TRBJ2-3	TRBV4-1
CASLERDSSYEQYF	TGCGCCAGCCTGGAAAGGGACAGCTCCTACGAGCAGTACTTC	NA	TRBD1	TRBJ2-7	TRBV10-2
CASSQYDGETQYF	TGTGCCAGCAGCCAATATGACGGGGAGACCCAGTACTTC	NA	NA	TRBJ2-5	TRBV4-2
CASSVEEGAMYGYTF	TGTGCCAGCAGCGTAGAGGAGGGGGCGATGTATGGCTACACCTTC	NA	TRBD1	TRBJ1-2	TRBV9
CASSLGQTVSGNTIYF	TGTGCCAGCAGCTTGGGACAGACTGTCTCTGGAAACACCATATATTTT	NA	NA	TRBJ1-3	TRBV5-4
CASRIPLVLGNEQFF	TGTGCCAGCAGAATACCTCTAGTGCTGGGCAATGAGCAGTTCTTC	NA	NA	TRBJ2-1	TRBV2
CASSESLRQGEVTDTQYF	TGTGCCAGCAGTGAATCTTTGAGACAGGGGGAGGTCACAGATACGCAGTATTTT	NA	TRBD1	TRBJ2-3	TRBV25-1
CASSLGQGGYYEQYF	TGTGCCAGCAGCTTAGGACAGGGGGGATACTACGAGCAGTACTTC	NA	TRBD1	TRBJ2-7	TRBV7-9
CASSPTGLEGETQYF	TGCGCCAGCAGCCCGACGGGACTAGAGGGAGAGACCCAGTACTTC	NA	TRBD2	TRBJ2-5	TRBV5-1
CASRRLTAQETQYF	TGTGCCAGCAGACGACTTACCGCTCAAGAGACCCAGTACTTC	NA	NA	TRBJ2-5	TRBV28
CASSIAGLGAYEQYF	TGTGCCAGTAGTATAGCTGGGCTAGGGGCCTACGAGCAGTACTTC	NA	NA	TRBJ2-7	TRBV19
CASSVRGRFYEQYF	TGCGCCAGCAGTGTCAGGGGACGTTTCTACGAGCAGTACTTC	few	NA	TRBJ2-7	TRBV23-1
CASSLRGNRAEAFF	TGTGCCAGCAGCTTAAGGGGTAATAGGGCTGAAGCTTTCTTT	NA	NA	TRBJ1-1	TRBV7-8
CASSQGGQGNEKLFF	TGTGCCAGCAGCCAAGGGGGACAGGGGAATGAAAAACTGTTTTTT	NA	TRBD1	TRBJ1-4	TRBV5-4
CASSSDTGELFF	TGTGCCAGCTCCTCCGACACCGGGGAGCTGTTTTTT	NA	NA	TRBJ2-2	TRBV28
CAIRSSQGVIYF	TGTGCCATCAGGTCTTCTCAGGGTGTCATATATTTT	NA	NA	TRBJ1-3	TRBV10-3
CASSGRQGSKQYF	TGTGCCAGCAGTGGCAGACAGGGGTCAAAGCAGTACTTC	NA	TRBD1	TRBJ2-7	TRBV2
CASSRDRGGYGYTF	TGTGCCAGCAGCCGTGACAGGGGTGGTTATGGCTACACCTTC	few	TRBD1	TRBJ1-2	TRBV13
CAWSLTAVAEQFF	TGTGCCTGGAGTTTGACAGCTGTGGCTGAGCAGTTCTTC	NA	NA	TRBJ2-1	TRBV30
CASKMEVVDEQFF	TGTGCCAGCAAAATGGAGGTTGTTGATGAGCAGTTCTTC	NA	NA	TRBJ2-1	TRBV2
CASGQRTGGNYGYTF	TGTGCCAGTGGACAAAGGACAGGGGGAAACTATGGCTACACCTTC	NA	TRBD1	TRBJ1-2	TRBV19
CSVVTETYEQYF	TGCAGCGTTGTGACAGAAACCTACGAGCAGTACTTC	few	NA	TRBJ2-7	TRBV29-1
CASSFTGGEAFF	TGTGCCAGCAGCTTCACAGGGGGTGAAGCTTTCTTT	NA	TRBD1	TRBJ1-1	TRBV7-9
CASSPYSNFDTDTQYF	TGTGCCAGCAGCCCTTACAGCAACTTTGACACAGATACGCAGTATTTT	few	NA	TRBJ2-3	TRBV7-9
CASSLWEGAYEQYF	TGTGCCAGCAGCTTATGGGAGGGAGCCTACGAGCAGTACTTC	NA	TRBD2	TRBJ2-7	TRBV7-2
CASSLGRDYEQYF	TGTGCCAGCAGCTTAGGCCGGGATTACGAGCAGTACTTC	NA	NA	TRBJ2-7	TRBV7-2
CASSLAGQGSYTF	TGTGCCAGCAGCTTAGCGGGACAGGGGAGCTACACCTTC	NA	TRBD1	TRBJ1-2	TRBV7-9
CATSRELAGGGEQFF	TGTGCCACCAGCAGAGAGCTAGCGGGGGGTGGTGAGCAGTTCTTC	NA	TRBD2	TRBJ2-1	TRBV15